The 26 T cell receptor beta chains in this list originate from one sample, sequenced in a study of blood T cells in healthy people across ages. Through a sample-barcoded 5' primer and a J-beta primer mix, a second PCR was run for about 6 to 11 cycles. TCRdb recomputed calls from the 5' RACE reads with MiXCR, one row per CDR3 protein. The table records 910,000 or so distinct CDR3 sequences, approximately 50% of them present only once. Sequencing input: blood. These receptors all come from a woman aged 55-69 years in good health.

This clonotype occurred once. This sequence joins TRBV12-3 or TRBV12-4 and TRBJ2-1, with TRBD2 matching 7 bases. Trimming removed 6 bases from V and 8 bases from J; junction bases left unmatched: 10. CDR3 size: 14 residues. CDR3 bases: TGTGCCAGCAGCCTCGGACTAGTTCTAGATGAGCAGTTCTTC. It is translated as CASSLGLVLDEQFF.

The rearrangement uses TRBV28 and TRBJ2-7; the match to TRBD1 covers 7 bases. The J segment lost 0 bases and the V segment lost 6 bases, leaving 11 bases of the junction unmatched. Germline CDR1 reads MDHEN; CDR2 reads SYDVKM. This CDR3 has 16 residues. The DNA for the CDR3 is TGTGCCAGCAGCCCATCGGGACAGTCACTCTCCTACGAGCAGTACTTC. Amino acid sequence: CASSPSGQSLSYEQYF.

This clonotype was detected only once. A junction boundary mismatches the germline segment, possibly from a read error. CDR3 DNA: TGTGCCAGCAGCGCTTCTTTGGACGAGCAGTGCTTC. As protein: CASSASLDEQCF. This chain joins TRBV7-2 and TRBJ2-7; unclear D gene. The CDR3 sequence is 12 residues long. Germline lookup yields CDR1 SGHTA and CDR2 FQGNSA.

The chain links TRBV5-6 to TRBJ2-2; TRBD2 agrees at 7 bases. The germline V gene has CDR1 SGHDT and CDR2 YYEEEE. V lost 0 bases to trimming and J lost 3 bases; unmatched junction nucleotides: 5. The CDR3 spans 16 residues. The CDR3 loop reads CASSLGLATYTGELFF. CDR3 in DNA: TGTGCCAGCAGCTTGGGACTAGCTACCTACACCGGGGAGCTGTTTTTT.

This rearrangement joins TRBV18 to TRBJ2-4; D possibly corresponds to TRBD1 (5 bases). Trimming pared 6 bases from V and 7 bases from J, leaving 13 bases between. Germline CDR1 KGHSH, CDR2 LQKENI. This CDR3 contains 13 residues. The CDR3 loop is CASSPTVRNIQYF. The CDR3 DNA sequence: TGTGCCAGCTCCCCGACAGTTAGGAACATTCAGTACTTC.

A few counts support this clonotype. The chain carries TRBV5-1 and TRBJ2-3, with D possibly being TRBD2 (6 bases). Per germline, CDR1 SGHRS and CDR2 YFSETQ. Trimming took 3 bases from V and 0 from J, leaving 8 bases between them. This CDR3 is built from 14 residues. DNA of the CDR3: TGCGCCAGCAGCTCGGGAGATAGCACAGATACGCAGTATTTT. It encodes CASSSGDSTDTQYF.

The V call is TRBV15, the J call TRBJ2-6, with 7 positions matching TRBD1. The V gene's germline CDR1 is LNHNV and CDR2 YYDKDF (reference sequence). After removal of 5 bases from V and 0 bases from J, the junction contained 4 bases not matched to a gene. The CDR3 spans 16 residues. The CDR3 nucleotides are TGTGCCACCAGCGGGGACAGATACTCTGGGGCCAACGTCCTGACTTTC. Its translation: CATSGDRYSGANVLTF.

This clonotype was counted a few times. The chain combines TRBV27 with TRBJ2-1; 10 bases line up with TRBD2. Losses at the gene ends were 6 bases for V and 10 bases for J; bases not matched to a gene: 9. The CDR3 runs to 14 residues. CDR1 is MNHEY, CDR2 SMNVEV, per germline (reference sequence). The CDR3 DNA sequence: TGTGCCAGCAGAACTAGCGGGATAAACCGGGAGCAGTTCTTC. Its protein is CASRTSGINREQFF.

Worth noting for this clonotype: The junction and the germline gene differ at one end; a read error may be behind it. The chain recombines TRBV25-1 with TRBJ2-3; 8 bases line up with TRBD2. Germline V gene sequence: CDR1 MGHDK, CDR2 SYGVNS. The CDR3 contains 14 residues. CDR3 sequence: CASGLADSTDAQYF. The CDR3 coding sequence is TGTGCCAGCGGACTAGCAGATAGCACAGATGCGCAGTATTTT.

The chain links TRBV14 to TRBJ2-5, with D perhaps TRBD2 (5 bases). Germline V CDR1 and CDR2: SGHDN, FVKESK. V lost 1 base and J 5 bases, leaving 20 bases between the germline ends. This CDR3 has 17 residues. The CDR3 sequence is CASSQGNWAGGIETQYF. The CDR3 region has the DNA TGTGCCAGCAGCCAAGGGAATTGGGCAGGAGGAATCGAGACCCAGTACTTC. The full variable domain, its missing parts supplied by reference TRBV14 and TRBJ2-5, is EAGVTQFPSHSVIEKGQTVTLRCDPISGHDNLYWYRRVMGKEIKFLLHFVKESKQDESGMPNNRFLAERTGGTYSTLKVQPAELEDSGVYFCASSQGNWAGGIETQYFGPGTRLLVL.

V usage is TRBV3-1 and J usage is TRBJ2-7, with 7 bases that match TRBD1. Per germline, CDR1 LGHDT and CDR2 YNNKEL (reference sequence). The CDR3 extends over 15 amino acids. With 4 bases clipped from V and 2 bases from J, the junction kept 8 bases outside the gene matches. In DNA, the CDR3 is TGTGCCAGCAGCCGACCAGGGACAGCGACCTACGAGCAGTACTTC. Translating it yields CASSRPGTATYEQYF.

V is TRBV5-1 and J is TRBJ2-3; no clear D gene. The V gene's germline CDR1 is SGHRS and CDR2 YFSETQ. Trimming removed 0 bases from V and 6 bases from J, with 14 bases in between. The CDR3 spans 15 residues. CDR3: CASSLAISRADTQYF. CDR3 nucleotides: TGCGCCAGCAGCTTGGCCATAAGCCGCGCGGATACGCAGTATTTT.

The chain recombines TRBV4-3 with TRBJ2-7; 10 nucleotides align to TRBD2. Germline lookup yields CDR1 LGHNA and CDR2 YSLEER. Germline trimming cut 5 bases from V and 5 bases from J; bases unmatched to any gene: 9. The CDR3 length is 15 residues. The chain's CDR3 is CASSSGTSVLDEQYF. The CDR3 DNA is TGCGCCAGCAGCTCCGGGACTAGCGTCCTGGACGAGCAGTACTTC.

This rearrangement joins TRBV30 to TRBJ2-3, with TRBD2 matching 8 bases. There are 15 residues in the CDR3. Germline values: CDR1 GTSNPN, CDR2 SVGIG (reference sequence). Unmatched junction bases numbered 6, after V lost 2 bases and J lost 2 bases. This chain's CDR3 is CAWSPTGGTTDTQYF. The DNA for the CDR3 is TGTGCCTGGAGTCCAACGGGAGGGACCACAGATACGCAGTATTTT.

The V call is TRBV15, the J call TRBJ2-3; D not resolved. V lost 0 bases, J lost 0 bases, and 13 bases lay in between. The CDR3 totals 17 residues. Germline CDR1 reads LNHNV; CDR2 reads YYDKDF (reference sequence). This CDR3 is CATSRDLGSPSTDTQYF. CDR3 coding DNA: TGTGCCACCAGCAGAGATCTGGGATCTCCTAGCACAGATACGCAGTATTTT. The full variable domain, in which reference TRBV15 and TRBJ2-3 provide the parts outside the CDR3, is DAMVIQNPRYQVTQFGKPVTLSCSQTLNHNVMYWYQQKSSQAPKLLFHYYDKDFNNEADTPDNFQSRRPNTSFCFLDIRSPGLGDTAMYLCATSRDLGSPSTDTQYFGPGTRLTVL.

This clonotype was observed once. This chain connects TRBV10-3 to TRBJ1-1; D is uncertain. This CDR3 comprises 14 residues. V lost 3 bases and J 1 base, leaving 9 bases between the germline ends. Germline loops: CDR1 ENHRY, CDR2 SYGVKD. The chain's CDR3 is CAISDGWRNTEAFF. CDR3 nucleotide sequence: TGTGCCATCAGTGACGGGTGGAGGAACACTGAAGCTTTCTTT.

The chain is built from TRBV12-3 or TRBV12-4 and TRBJ1-2, with 7 bases that match TRBD1. The CDR3 length is 15 residues. V lost 4 bases and J lost 4; bases outside the gene matches: 9. CDR3 DNA sequence: TGTGCCAGCAGTTCACACAGGGGCGCCAGCTATGGCTACACCTTC. Its protein product is CASSSHRGASYGYTF.

The CDR3 sequence: CASSSRLAGGYNEQFF. CDR3 DNA sequence: TGCGCCAGCAGCTCCCGACTAGCGGGGGGATACAATGAGCAGTTCTTC. The chain links TRBV4-1 to TRBJ2-1; 13 nucleotides agree with TRBD2. V was clipped by 5 bases and J by 4 bases; unmatched bases: 5. The germline gives CDR1 MGHRA, CDR2 YSYEKL. This CDR3 comprises 16 residues.

The J gene is TRBJ2-3, the V gene TRBV20-1; 12 bases align to TRBD2. The CDR3 sequence is 17 residues long. V lost 0 bases to trimming and J lost 1 base; unmatched junction nucleotides: 5. The germline V gene has CDR1 DFQATT and CDR2 SNEGSKA (reference sequence). CDR3 region: CSARDFRTSGGTDTQYF. CDR3 bases: TGCAGTGCTAGAGATTTTAGGACTAGCGGGGGCACAGATACGCAGTATTTT.

This clonotype was recorded a few times. The chain is built from TRBV12-3 or TRBV12-4 and TRBJ2-5; D is undetermined. The CDR3 runs to 14 residues. V lost 3 bases to trimming and J lost 3 bases, with 11 bases between them. The CDR3 here is CASSFHSPKETQYF. The CDR3 DNA is TGTGCCAGCAGTTTCCACTCTCCCAAAGAGACCCAGTACTTC.

This clonotype showed up just a few times. The J gene is TRBJ2-5, the V gene TRBV6-2 or TRBV6-3, with D maybe TRBD2 (5 bases). The CDR3 totals 14 residues. The V gene's germline CDR1 is MNHEY and CDR2 SVGEGT. The V gene lost 7 bases and the J gene lost 5 bases, with 17 bases spanning the gap. CDR3 nucleotides: TGTGCCAGCAAAGCGGACTCCCCCGCGGAGACCCAGTACTTC. Translated, it gives CASKADSPAETQYF.

This clonotype appeared a single time. The chain is built from TRBV6-5 and TRBJ2-7; 13 nucleotides match TRBD2. The CDR3 covers 18 residues. Germline V gene lookup returns CDR1 MNHEY and CDR2 SVGAGI. The ends lost 4 bases at V and 1 base at J; junction bases unmatched: 10. The CDR3 region is CASSSLTSGRMRSYEQYF. DNA for the CDR3: TGTGCCAGCAGTTCACTGACTAGCGGGAGGATGAGATCCTACGAGCAGTACTTC.

The CDR3 region is CASLPFWASTDTQYF. CDR3 bases: TGTGCCAGTCTCCCTTTTTGGGCTAGCACAGATACGCAGTATTTT. This chain uses TRBV14 with TRBJ2-3, with D unclear. Germline V gene sequence: CDR1 SGHDN, CDR2 FVKESK. This CDR3 region has 15 residues. Trimming stripped 9 bases from V and 0 bases from J, with 16 bases between.

The chain uses TRBV3-1 and TRBJ2-7; 8 bases fit TRBD1. This CDR3 comprises 15 residues. Germline CDR1 and CDR2: LGHDT and YNNKEL (reference sequence). V shed 1 base, J shed 6 bases, and the junction held 8 bases outside the gene matches. DNA for the CDR3: TGTGCCAGCAGCCAAGCAGGGGGCCGTTCGTTCGAGCAGTACTTC. Encoded protein: CASSQAGGRSFEQYF.

This clonotype was found a few times. V is TRBV28 and J is TRBJ2-7, with D possibly being TRBD2 (6 bases). In germline, CDR1 is MDHEN, CDR2 SYDVKM. The V end lost 5 bases, the J end lost 2 bases, and 13 bases lay between the germline ends. This CDR3 contains 14 residues. In nucleotides, the CDR3 is TGTGCCAGCAGTGGAGGGAATCTGGCCTACGAGCAGTACTTC. Translating it yields CASSGGNLAYEQYF.

This chain joins TRBV20-1 and TRBJ1-1; D is ambiguous. V shed 8 bases and J shed 4 bases, with 20 bases lying between them. Germline assignment: CDR1 DFQATT and CDR2 SNEGSKA (reference sequence). The CDR3 is 14 residues long. CDR3 region: CSLIPTGEVTEAFF. DNA for the CDR3: TGCAGTCTAATCCCTACCGGGGAGGTCACTGAAGCTTTCTTT.